This T cell receptor (beta chain) was identified during a study of blood T cell repertoires in COVID-19. How the authors handled the data: Researchers report that nucleated cell counts were estimated from reference gene primer amplification. Sequenced by immunoSEQ multiplex PCR; TCRdb stores in-frame clones only, minus some. That table supplies the V and J calls and clone size; D and trimming were determined from the DNA. The top ten clones hold approximately 5.5% of a sample with about 250,000 clones, roughly 82% of them seen once. With 1 base clipped from V and 5 bases from J, the junction kept 5 bases outside the gene matches. The CDR3 is 15 residues long. The V gene's germline CDR1 is SGHTA and CDR2 FQGNSA.

The sequenced sample consisted of peripheral blood. The origin of this receptor is a woman of 80 years or more with COVID-19, enrolled during active disease. This chain connects TRBV7-2 to TRBJ1-1; 9 bases agree with TRBD1. As DNA, the CDR3 is TGTGCCAGCAGCTTAGATACAGGGGGCAGAACTGAAGCTTTCTTT. Translation gives CASSLDTGGRTEAFF. The variable domain in full, with the rest retrieved from reference TRBV7-2 and TRBJ1-1, is GAGVSQSPSNKVTEKGKDVELRCDPISGHTALYWYRQSLGQGLEFLIYFQGNSAPDKSGLPSDRFSAERTGGSVSTLTIQRTQQEDSAVYLCASSLDTGGRTEAFFGQGTRLTVV.